Sequencing of this TCR beta chain was carried out in a study of blood T cells in healthy people across ages. Study results and limitations: Unsorted PBMCs ruled out conclusive naive versus antigen-experienced comparison.

Caucasian, healthy and from Russia, the donors were aged between about 6 and 100. Ten milliliters of peripheral blood were drawn from each donor into EDTA-treated tubes. In the case of this clonotype: Its antigen is not identified.

This CDR3 region has 13 residues. Germline V gene lookup returns CDR1 SGHRS and CDR2 YFSETQ. A J-beta primer mix and a sample-barcoded 5' primer were used in a second PCR of roughly 6 to 12 cycles. Every cDNA was tagged by a template-switch adaptor with 12 random nucleotides. Each CDR3 protein gets one entry after TCRdb re-called the 5' RACE reads with MiXCR. The sample records over 1.5 million distinct CDR3 sequences, 40% to 55% being singletons. The sequence derives from a woman in her thirties or forties in good health. V and J are TRBV5-1 and TRBJ2-7; D gene ambiguous. The tail of the sequence fits TRBJ2-5 better, so the J call may be wrong. The specimen sequenced was blood. CDR3 region: CASSSNGWETQYF. Here the CDR3 DNA reads TGCGCCAGCAGCTCAAACGGTTGGGAGACCCAGTACTTC.